The present entry profiles one T cell receptor (beta chain) with its context. Germline V gene sequence: CDR1 SGHTA, CDR2 FQGNSA. After removal of 5 bases from V and 2 bases from J, the junction contained 11 bases not matched to a gene. CDR3 size: 18 residues. This sample is drawn from a study of blood T cell repertoires in COVID-19. Study information: Samples taken during acute and convalescent COVID-19 were collected in the United States, Italy and Spain. The analysed material was cDNA or gDNA that came from T cells, B-cell-depleted T cells, or PBMCs.

As processed by the authors: Amplification from reference gene primers served as the basis for estimated nucleated cell counts. Here immunoSEQ multiplex PCR was the method, and the copy in TCRdb shows in-frame clones only, minus some. V, J and clone size are taken as reported in that table, and D and trimming were inferred from the DNA itself. The repertoire consists of 100,000 to 150,000 clones, with roughly 87% occurring once and the leading ten covering under 7%. The rearrangement links TRBV7-2 to TRBJ2-5; 13 positions agree with TRBD2. The sequence came from an elderly man with active or convalescent COVID-19. The sequencing sample was made of peripheral blood. CDR3 DNA sequence: TGTGCCAGCAGCCCAGATCTACTAGCGGGGGGGTGGCAAGAGACCCAGTACTTC. It translates to CASSPDLLAGGWQETQYF.